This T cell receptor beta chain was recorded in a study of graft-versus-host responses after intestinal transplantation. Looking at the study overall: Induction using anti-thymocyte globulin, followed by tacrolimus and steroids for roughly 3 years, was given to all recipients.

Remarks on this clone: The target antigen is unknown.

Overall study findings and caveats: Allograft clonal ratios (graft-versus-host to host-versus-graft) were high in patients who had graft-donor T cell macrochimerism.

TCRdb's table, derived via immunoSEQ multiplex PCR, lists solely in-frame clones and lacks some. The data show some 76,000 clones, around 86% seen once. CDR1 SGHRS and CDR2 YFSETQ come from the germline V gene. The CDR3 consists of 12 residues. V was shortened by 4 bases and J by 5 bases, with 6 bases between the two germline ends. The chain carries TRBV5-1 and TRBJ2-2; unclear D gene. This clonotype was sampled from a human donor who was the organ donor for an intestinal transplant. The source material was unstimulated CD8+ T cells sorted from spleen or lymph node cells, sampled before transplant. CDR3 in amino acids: CASSPGTGELFF. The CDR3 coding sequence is TGCGCCAGCAGCCCCGGGACCGGGGAGCTGTTTTTT.